A selection of T cell receptor beta chains follows, all from one sample in a study of T cell repertoires in cytomegalovirus infection. TCRdb re-analysed the reads in MiXCR, keeping a single row per CDR3 protein. The sample holds 160,000 or so distinct CDR3 sequences; about a quarter are singletons and the top ten take 9.5% to 13%. The sequencing sample was made of PBMCs. The source is a human donor in good health (CMV status not recorded). Some clones in this sample may be carry-over from other donors' samples. CDR3s include the opening cysteine and the closing phenylalanine or tryptophan. The order of the fields is D gene, clone size, J gene, V gene, CDR3 DNA, CDR3 protein. A D gene is named only where the DNA matches it firmly. Expanded clones are given a class, and other clones once, few, many or no size at all.

d_call: -; clone_size: -; j_call: TRBJ2-3; v_call: TRBV28; cdr3_nt: TGTGCCAGCAGCCAGGGGGACTCCAACACAGATACGCAGTATTTT; cdr3_aa: CASSQGDSNTDTQYF
d_call: -; clone_size: -; j_call: TRBJ2-5; v_call: TRBV20-1; cdr3_nt: TGCAGTGCCACAAACAGGATTCAAGAGACCCAGTACTTC; cdr3_aa: CSATNRIQETQYF
d_call: -; clone_size: -; j_call: TRBJ2-1; v_call: TRBV27; cdr3_nt: TGTGCCAGCAGTCCGCCGGCAGGTCCCTTCTCCTACAATGAGCAGTTCTTC; cdr3_aa: CASSPPAGPFSYNEQFF
d_call: -; clone_size: many; j_call: TRBJ1-4; v_call: TRBV28; cdr3_nt: TGTGCCAGCAGTCCAGACAGGACTAATGAAAAACTGTTTTTT; cdr3_aa: CASSPDRTNEKLFF
d_call: TRBD1; clone_size: -; j_call: TRBJ2-2; v_call: TRBV5-1; cdr3_nt: TGCGCCAGCAGCTTGGGGACAGGGAACACCGGGGAGCTGTTTTTT; cdr3_aa: CASSLGTGNTGELFF
d_call: TRBD1; clone_size: few; j_call: TRBJ2-3; v_call: TRBV7-6; cdr3_nt: TGTGCCAGCAGCTTAGGACAGGGGGCTGCAGATACGCAGTATTTT; cdr3_aa: CASSLGQGAADTQYF
d_call: -; clone_size: many; j_call: TRBJ1-2; v_call: TRBV29-1; cdr3_nt: TGCAGCGCCCTGGGGGTTGGGATTCACTATGGCTACACCTTC; cdr3_aa: CSALGVGIHYGYTF
d_call: TRBD1; clone_size: few; j_call: TRBJ1-2; v_call: TRBV27; cdr3_nt: TGTGCCAGCAGTTACAGGGGGCCTAACTATGGCTACACCTTC; cdr3_aa: CASSYRGPNYGYTF
d_call: TRBD2; clone_size: many; j_call: TRBJ2-7; v_call: TRBV7-2; cdr3_nt: TGTGCCAGCAGCCCTAGCGGGGGGGCCGGTTTGCAGTACTTC; cdr3_aa: CASSPSGGAGLQYF
d_call: TRBD1; clone_size: few; j_call: TRBJ1-1; v_call: TRBV20-1; cdr3_nt: TGCAGTGCTCCCGAACCCAAACAGGGGGTGAACACTGAAGCTTTCTTT; cdr3_aa: CSAPEPKQGVNTEAFF
d_call: TRBD1; clone_size: -; j_call: TRBJ2-3; v_call: TRBV20-1; cdr3_nt: TGCAGTGCCGGGACAGGGAGGGCTGATACGCAGTATTTT; cdr3_aa: CSAGTGRADTQYF
d_call: -; clone_size: few; j_call: TRBJ2-5; v_call: TRBV10-3; cdr3_nt: TGTGCCATCAGTTCCCCTCCCATAGAGGAGACCCAGTACTTC; cdr3_aa: CAISSPPIEETQYF
d_call: -; clone_size: few; j_call: TRBJ2-4; v_call: TRBV7-2; cdr3_nt: TGTGCCAGCAGCTTTGGTCGTGGGTCCTTAGCCAAAAACATTCAGTACTTC; cdr3_aa: CASSFGRGSLAKNIQYF
d_call: TRBD1; clone_size: -; j_call: TRBJ2-1; v_call: TRBV5-1; cdr3_nt: TGCGCCAGCACCCCGGGACAGGGGGCGAGTTTTGAGCAGTTCTTC; cdr3_aa: CASTPGQGASFEQFF
d_call: -; clone_size: few; j_call: TRBJ1-1; v_call: TRBV20-1; cdr3_nt: TGCAGTGCACAAGACAAGAACACTGAAGCTTTCTTT; cdr3_aa: CSAQDKNTEAFF
d_call: -; clone_size: -; j_call: TRBJ1-3; v_call: TRBV28; cdr3_nt: TGTGCCAGCAGTTGGCCAGGGAAGTCTGGAAACACCATATATTTT; cdr3_aa: CASSWPGKSGNTIYF
d_call: -; clone_size: -; j_call: TRBJ1-1; v_call: TRBV6-2/TRBV6-3; cdr3_nt: TGTGCCAGCAGTCAGGGTCCACACGAGGGGAACACTGAAGCTTTCTTT; cdr3_aa: CASSQGPHEGNTEAFF
d_call: -; clone_size: few; j_call: TRBJ1-1; v_call: TRBV27; cdr3_nt: TGTGCCAGCAGTTTCCGGACGGGAATGAACACTGAAGCTTTCTTT; cdr3_aa: CASSFRTGMNTEAFF
d_call: -; clone_size: many; j_call: TRBJ2-5; v_call: TRBV7-8; cdr3_nt: TGTGCCAGCAGCTTATGGTCCCGGGGGAGATCCCGGGCCGTAGAGACCCAGTACTTC; cdr3_aa: CASSLWSRGRSRAVETQYF
d_call: -; clone_size: -; j_call: TRBJ1-6; v_call: TRBV28; cdr3_nt: TGTGCCAGCAGTTTACCGGGCTCCTATAATTCACCCCTCCACTTT; cdr3_aa: CASSLPGSYNSPLHF
d_call: TRBD1; clone_size: few; j_call: TRBJ1-2; v_call: TRBV6-5; cdr3_nt: TGTGCCAGCAGTTTCCCACAGGGGGCAGAGAGGGGCTACACCTTC; cdr3_aa: CASSFPQGAERGYTF
d_call: -; clone_size: few; j_call: TRBJ1-5; v_call: TRBV10-3; cdr3_nt: TGTGCCATCAGTGAGTCGTTGGTAGGGCAGCCCCAGCATTTT; cdr3_aa: CAISESLVGQPQHF
d_call: -; clone_size: many; j_call: TRBJ2-7; v_call: TRBV7-8; cdr3_nt: TGTGCCAGCAGCTTAGCGGTGGGACCCTCCTACGAGCAGTACTTC; cdr3_aa: CASSLAVGPSYEQYF
d_call: TRBD1; clone_size: few; j_call: TRBJ1-1; v_call: TRBV28; cdr3_nt: TGTGCCAGCAGTTTACCACCCTTGGACAGGGTCCAAAGGGATTACACTGAAGCTTTCTTT; cdr3_aa: CASSLPPLDRVQRDYTEAFF
d_call: TRBD1; clone_size: many; j_call: TRBJ1-5; v_call: TRBV7-2; cdr3_nt: TGTGCCAGCAGCTTAGAGGGGGCAAGCAATCAGCCCCAGCATTTT; cdr3_aa: CASSLEGASNQPQHF
d_call: -; clone_size: -; j_call: TRBJ2-6; v_call: TRBV9; cdr3_nt: TGTGCCAGCAGCGCAGTTGCGGGGGCCAACGTCCTGACTTTC; cdr3_aa: CASSAVAGANVLTF
d_call: -; clone_size: few; j_call: TRBJ2-1; v_call: TRBV7-6; cdr3_nt: TGTGCCAGCAGCTCGGACCGGCTGGGGGATGAGCAGTTCTTC; cdr3_aa: CASSSDRLGDEQFF
d_call: -; clone_size: -; j_call: TRBJ1-2; v_call: TRBV15; cdr3_nt: TGTGCCACCAGCAGAGGGGGCCTCTATGGCTACACCTTC; cdr3_aa: CATSRGGLYGYTF
d_call: -; clone_size: many; j_call: TRBJ2-7; v_call: TRBV2; cdr3_nt: TGTGCCAGCAGTGTAGGGCAGGCCTACGAGCAGTACTTC; cdr3_aa: CASSVGQAYEQYF
d_call: -; clone_size: -; j_call: TRBJ2-1; v_call: TRBV30; cdr3_nt: TGTGCCTGGAGTGGGACCGGAGGCGGGCAGTTCTTC; cdr3_aa: CAWSGTGGGQFF
d_call: TRBD2; clone_size: -; j_call: TRBJ2-2; v_call: TRBV12-3/TRBV12-4; cdr3_nt: TGTGCCAGCAGTTTAACTAGCGGGAACACCGGGGAGCTGTTTTTT; cdr3_aa: CASSLTSGNTGELFF
d_call: TRBD2; clone_size: -; j_call: TRBJ2-5; v_call: TRBV10-2; cdr3_nt: TGCGCCAGCAGAGGACTAGCGGGGTCCTACGCGGAGACCCAGTACTTC; cdr3_aa: CASRGLAGSYAETQYF
d_call: -; clone_size: -; j_call: TRBJ1-4; v_call: TRBV7-9; cdr3_nt: TGTGCCAGCAGCTACGGAGGAGGTGAAAAACTGTTTTTT; cdr3_aa: CASSYGGGEKLFF
d_call: TRBD1; clone_size: -; j_call: TRBJ2-5; v_call: TRBV9; cdr3_nt: TGTGCCAGCAGCTTCGACTCGACAGGGCTAGAGACCCAGTACTTC; cdr3_aa: CASSFDSTGLETQYF
d_call: -; clone_size: few; j_call: TRBJ2-1; v_call: TRBV5-1; cdr3_nt: TGCGCCAGCAGCTTAGCCGGGAGATTGGACAATGAGCAGTTCTTC; cdr3_aa: CASSLAGRLDNEQFF
d_call: TRBD1; clone_size: -; j_call: TRBJ2-7; v_call: TRBV20-1; cdr3_nt: TGCAGTGGGTTGGGACAGCCAAGCTCCTACGAGCAGTACTTC; cdr3_aa: CSGLGQPSSYEQYF
d_call: -; clone_size: -; j_call: TRBJ2-7; v_call: TRBV20-1; cdr3_nt: TGCAGTGCTAGAGGATTTAGGGACTCCTACGAGCAGTACTTC; cdr3_aa: CSARGFRDSYEQYF
d_call: TRBD1; clone_size: -; j_call: TRBJ2-7; v_call: TRBV29-1; cdr3_nt: TGCAGCGTCCCCTTGTTTATGGCGGGGACAGGGACCTACGAGCAGTACTTC; cdr3_aa: CSVPLFMAGTGTYEQYF
d_call: -; clone_size: few; j_call: TRBJ2-3; v_call: TRBV12-3/TRBV12-4; cdr3_nt: TGTGCCAGCAGCGGGGGACTCCTCACAGATACGCAGTATTTT; cdr3_aa: CASSGGLLTDTQYF
d_call: -; clone_size: few; j_call: TRBJ2-7; v_call: TRBV5-1; cdr3_nt: TGCGCCAGCAGGGATTCCGGTGTCGGGGACGAGCAGTACTTC; cdr3_aa: CASRDSGVGDEQYF
d_call: -; clone_size: few; j_call: TRBJ1-4; v_call: TRBV7-4; cdr3_nt: TGTGCCAGCAAACAGAACCTTAATGAAAAACTGTTTTTT; cdr3_aa: CASKQNLNEKLFF